This T cell receptor (beta chain) was documented in a study of blood T cell repertoires in COVID-19 (dated by TCRdb to the early 2020s). At the level of the whole study: The collaborator samples originated in the United States, Italy and Spain and spanned the acute and convalescent phases of COVID-19. Subjects who had been exposed to COVID-19, were actively infected with it, or had recovered from it provided the deeply sampled blood TCRbeta repertoires that made up the dataset. Samples came from the ongoing ImmuneRACE study (first 160 participants) plus 1,254 subjects from 6 global collaborators. Where HLA class I and class II types were available, the types were taken from metadata supplied by the sample provider, not from assay-based typing. The material from the prospective study consisted of cDNA or gDNA derived from T cells, B-cell-depleted T cells, or PBMCs. Sample metadata almost always included a de-identified subject ID, COVID-19 status, age in years and sex. A freely available public database, intended as a resource for researchers studying the immune response to SARS-CoV-2, is where the repertoires were released.

The CDR3 spans 14 residues, from the cysteine through the phenylalanine. The retained sequence is limited to the CDR3, 42 bases, with the frame set at the first base. CDR1 and CDR2 were assigned from the germline V gene as SGHTA and FQGNSA. V loses 1 base, J loses 2 bases, and the germline ends lie 8 bases apart. The collaborating institutions used their own protocols to collect whole blood in K2EDTA tubes. Collaborator samples were shipped for TCRbeta analysis as frozen whole blood, isolated PBMCs, or DNA extracted from either sample type. Notes on this clone: It lacks a known antigen. There are no base qualities to consult, and no much larger clone falls within one base.

TCRbeta CDR3 regions were amplified from genomic DNA by means of the immunoSEQ Assay, a bias-controlled multiplex PCR. Per the original workflow: The number of nucleated cells in each sample was estimated from the amplification of reference gene primers within the assay. To quantify the absolute abundance of each unique TCRbeta CDR3 rearrangement, sequence reads were collapsed and filtered. Productive Simpson clonality was computed per sample as the square root of Simpson's diversity index over productive rearrangements. TCRdb mirrors the immuneACCESS table, restricted to in-frame sequences. Some clones are absent from its copies; in checked studies, under half trace to an unresolved V gene, and the reason for the others is unknown. That table gives V, J and clone size, and the DNA gave D and trimming. Across this sample there are just over 150,000 clones, with about 85% seen only once. The ten largest clones capture approximately 2.4% of the sample.

General conclusions and limits of the study: Clinical and demographic metadata were provided uncurated, with the amount varying by source and participant.

The sequence derives from a woman between 70 and 85 years old with acute or convalescent COVID-19. The sample was peripheral blood. The receptor chain draws on TRBV7-2 and TRBJ1-1; the D gene cannot be named for sure. The CDR3 has the sequence CASSLVTSNTEAFF. At the DNA level, the sequence is TGTGCCAGCAGCTTAGTTACCAGTAACACTGAAGCTTTCTTT.